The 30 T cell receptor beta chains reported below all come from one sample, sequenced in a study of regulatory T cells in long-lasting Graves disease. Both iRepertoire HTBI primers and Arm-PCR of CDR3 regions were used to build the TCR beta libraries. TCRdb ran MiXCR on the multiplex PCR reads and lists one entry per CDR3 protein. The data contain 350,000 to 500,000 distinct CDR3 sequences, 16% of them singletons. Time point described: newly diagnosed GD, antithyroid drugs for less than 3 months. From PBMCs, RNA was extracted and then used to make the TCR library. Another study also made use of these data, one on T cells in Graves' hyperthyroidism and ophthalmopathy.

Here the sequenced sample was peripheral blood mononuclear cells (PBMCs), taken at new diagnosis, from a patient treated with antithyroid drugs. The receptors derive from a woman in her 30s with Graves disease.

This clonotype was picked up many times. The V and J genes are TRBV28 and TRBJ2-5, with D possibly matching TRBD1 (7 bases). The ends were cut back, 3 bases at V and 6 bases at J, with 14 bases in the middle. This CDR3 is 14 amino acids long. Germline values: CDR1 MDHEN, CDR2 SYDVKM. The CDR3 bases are TGTGCCAGCAGTTTTCGACAGGGAGGCCAGACCCAGTACTTC. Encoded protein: CASSFRQGGQTQYF.

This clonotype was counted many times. As DNA, the CDR3 is TGTGCCAGCAGTGGCCGAGAGGGGAGCGCCTCCTACAATGAGCAGTTCTTC. Amino acids: CASSGREGSASYNEQFF. V and J are TRBV28 and TRBJ2-1, with D possibly called TRBD1 or TRBD2 (5 bases each). This CDR3 has 17 amino acids. Per germline, CDR1 MDHEN and CDR2 SYDVKM. Trimming removed 5 bases at V and 0 bases at J, with 17 bases between. The full variable domain, in which reference TRBV28 and TRBJ2-1 provide the parts outside the CDR3, is DVKVTQSSRYLVKRTGEKVFLECVQDMDHENMFWYRQDPGLGLRLIYFSYDVKMKEKGDIPEGYSVSREKKERFSLILESASTNQTSMYLCASSGREGSASYNEQFFGPGTRLTVL.

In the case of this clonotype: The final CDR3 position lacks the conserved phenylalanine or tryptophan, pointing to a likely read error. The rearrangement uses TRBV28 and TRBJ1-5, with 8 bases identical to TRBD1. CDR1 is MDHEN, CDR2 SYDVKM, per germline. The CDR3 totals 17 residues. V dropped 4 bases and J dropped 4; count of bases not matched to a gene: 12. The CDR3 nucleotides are TGTGCCAGCAGTTCGCTGCCAGGACAGGGCGATAATCAGCCCCAGCATTTG. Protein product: CASSSLPGQGDNQPQHL.

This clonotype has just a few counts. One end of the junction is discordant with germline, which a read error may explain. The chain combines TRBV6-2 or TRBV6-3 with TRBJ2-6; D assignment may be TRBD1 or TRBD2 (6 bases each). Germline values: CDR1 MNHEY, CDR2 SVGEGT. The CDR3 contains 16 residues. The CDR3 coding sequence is TGTGCCAGCAGTCAAGAAGGGGGGTCTGGGGCCAACATCCTGACTTTC. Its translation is CASSQEGGSGANILTF.

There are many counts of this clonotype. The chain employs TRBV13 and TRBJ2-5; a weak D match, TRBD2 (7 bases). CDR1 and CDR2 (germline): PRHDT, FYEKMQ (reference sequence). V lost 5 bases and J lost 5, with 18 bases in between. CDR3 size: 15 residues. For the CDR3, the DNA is TGTGCCAGCAGCATCCAGAAGGGAGGGGGGGAGACCCAGTACTTC. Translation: CASSIQKGGGETQYF.

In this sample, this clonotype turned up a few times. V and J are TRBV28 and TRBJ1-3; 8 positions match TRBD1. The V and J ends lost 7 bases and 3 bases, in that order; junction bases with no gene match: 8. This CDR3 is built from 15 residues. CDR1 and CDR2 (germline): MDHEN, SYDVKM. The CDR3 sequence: CASTAQGALGNTIYF. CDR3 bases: TGTGCCAGCACCGCCCAGGGGGCGCTTGGAAACACCATATATTTT.

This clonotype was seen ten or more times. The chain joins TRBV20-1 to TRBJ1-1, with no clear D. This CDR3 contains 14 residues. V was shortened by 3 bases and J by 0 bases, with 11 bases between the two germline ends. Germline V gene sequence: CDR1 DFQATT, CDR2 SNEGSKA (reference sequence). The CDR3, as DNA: TGCAGTGCTAGCCGGGGATCCATGAACACTGAAGCTTTCTTT. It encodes CSASRGSMNTEAFF.

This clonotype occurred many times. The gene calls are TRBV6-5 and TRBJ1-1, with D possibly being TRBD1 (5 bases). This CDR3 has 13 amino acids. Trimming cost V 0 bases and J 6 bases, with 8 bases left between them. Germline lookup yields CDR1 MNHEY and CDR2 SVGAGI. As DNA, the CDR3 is TGTGCCAGCAGTTACTCGACGACAGCTGAAGCTTTCTTT. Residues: CASSYSTTAEAFF.

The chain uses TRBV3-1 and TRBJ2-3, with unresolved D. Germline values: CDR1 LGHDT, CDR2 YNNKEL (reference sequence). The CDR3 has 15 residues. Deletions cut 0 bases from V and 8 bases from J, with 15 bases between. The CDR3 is CASSQDTSEIGTQYF. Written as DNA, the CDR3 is TGTGCCAGCAGCCAAGATACCAGCGAAATAGGTACGCAGTATTTT.

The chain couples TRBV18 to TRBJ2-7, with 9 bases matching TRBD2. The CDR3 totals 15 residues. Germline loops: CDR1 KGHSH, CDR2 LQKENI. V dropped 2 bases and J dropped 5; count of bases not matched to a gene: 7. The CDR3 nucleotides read TGTGCCAGCTCACCATTAGCGGGAGACGCCGACGAGCAGTACTTC. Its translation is CASSPLAGDADEQYF.

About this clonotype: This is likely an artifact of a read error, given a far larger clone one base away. CDR3 region: CASSLGPWGGTQYF. CDR3 nucleotides: TGTGCCAGCAGCTTAGGACCCTGGGGGGGGACCCAGTACTTC. J is TRBJ2-5 and V is TRBV11-1, with 7 bases lining up with TRBD2. Looked up from germline, CDR1 is SGHAT and CDR2 is FQDESV (reference sequence). Unmatched junction bases numbered 6, after V lost 1 base and J lost 7 bases. The CDR3 loop spans 14 amino acids.

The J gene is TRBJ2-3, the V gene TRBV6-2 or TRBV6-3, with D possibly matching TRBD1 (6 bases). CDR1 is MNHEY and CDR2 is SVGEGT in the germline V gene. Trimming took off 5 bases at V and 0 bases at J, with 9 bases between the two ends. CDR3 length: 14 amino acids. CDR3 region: CASSPQGSTDTQYF. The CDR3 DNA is TGTGCCAGCAGTCCACAGGGAAGCACAGATACGCAGTATTTT.

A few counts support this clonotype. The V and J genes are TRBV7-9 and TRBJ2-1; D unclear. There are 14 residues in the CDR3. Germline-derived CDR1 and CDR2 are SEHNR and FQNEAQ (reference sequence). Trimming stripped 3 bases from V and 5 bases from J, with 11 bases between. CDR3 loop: CASSFEDRDNEQFF. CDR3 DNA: TGTGCCAGCAGCTTTGAGGACCGAGACAATGAGCAGTTCTTC.

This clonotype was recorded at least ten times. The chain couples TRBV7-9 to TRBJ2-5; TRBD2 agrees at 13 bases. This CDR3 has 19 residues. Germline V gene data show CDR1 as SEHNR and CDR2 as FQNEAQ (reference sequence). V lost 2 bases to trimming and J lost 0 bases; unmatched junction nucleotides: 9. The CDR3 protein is CASSLPPGLAGDHQETQYF. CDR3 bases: TGTGCCAGCAGCTTACCCCCTGGACTAGCGGGAGACCACCAAGAGACCCAGTACTTC.

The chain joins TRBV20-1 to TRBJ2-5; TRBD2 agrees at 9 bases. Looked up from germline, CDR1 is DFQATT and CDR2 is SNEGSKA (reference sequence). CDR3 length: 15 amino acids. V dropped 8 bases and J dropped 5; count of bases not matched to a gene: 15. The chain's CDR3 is CSTTRGAGGPETQYF. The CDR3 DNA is TGCAGTACGACCCGGGGTGCGGGAGGGCCGGAGACCCAGTACTTC.

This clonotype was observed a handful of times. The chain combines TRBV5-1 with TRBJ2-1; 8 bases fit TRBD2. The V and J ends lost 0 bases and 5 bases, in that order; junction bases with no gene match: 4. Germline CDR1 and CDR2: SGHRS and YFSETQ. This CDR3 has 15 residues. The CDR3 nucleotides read TGCGCCAGCAGCTTGGATAGCGGGATTCACAATGAGCAGTTCTTC. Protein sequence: CASSLDSGIHNEQFF.

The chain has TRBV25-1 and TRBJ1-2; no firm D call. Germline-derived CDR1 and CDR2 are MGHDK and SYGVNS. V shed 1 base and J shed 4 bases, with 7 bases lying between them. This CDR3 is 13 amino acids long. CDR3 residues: CASSELYGYGYTF. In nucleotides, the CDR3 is TGTGCCAGCAGTGAATTGTATGGCTATGGCTACACCTTC.

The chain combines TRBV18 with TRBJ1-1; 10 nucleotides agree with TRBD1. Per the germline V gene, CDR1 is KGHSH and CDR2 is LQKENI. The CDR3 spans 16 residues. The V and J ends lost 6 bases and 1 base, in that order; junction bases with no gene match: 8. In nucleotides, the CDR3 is TGTGCCAGCTCCGGACGGGACAGGGGTTCGAACACTGAAGCTTTCTTT. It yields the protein CASSGRDRGSNTEAFF.

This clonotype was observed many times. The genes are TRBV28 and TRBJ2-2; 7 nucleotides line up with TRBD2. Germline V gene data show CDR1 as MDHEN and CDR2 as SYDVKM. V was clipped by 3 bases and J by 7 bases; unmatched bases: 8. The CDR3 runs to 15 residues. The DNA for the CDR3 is TGTGCCAGCAGTTTTCTGAGCGGGAAGGACGGGGAGCTGTTTTTT. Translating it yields CASSFLSGKDGELFF.

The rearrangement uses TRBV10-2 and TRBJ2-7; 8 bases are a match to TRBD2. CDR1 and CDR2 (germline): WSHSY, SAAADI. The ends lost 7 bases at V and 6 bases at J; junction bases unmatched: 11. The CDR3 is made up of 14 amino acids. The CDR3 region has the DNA TGCGCCAGCACCCCCCGGGGGGGGAGAGGCGAGCAGTACTTC. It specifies CASTPRGGRGEQYF.

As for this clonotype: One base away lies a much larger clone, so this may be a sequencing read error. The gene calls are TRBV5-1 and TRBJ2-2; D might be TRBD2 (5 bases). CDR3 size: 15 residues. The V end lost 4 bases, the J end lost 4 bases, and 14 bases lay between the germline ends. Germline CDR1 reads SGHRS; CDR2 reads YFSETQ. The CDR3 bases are TGCGCCAGCAGCCACTCACCGGGAAGCACCGGGGAGCTGTTTTTT. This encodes CASSHSPGSTGELFF.

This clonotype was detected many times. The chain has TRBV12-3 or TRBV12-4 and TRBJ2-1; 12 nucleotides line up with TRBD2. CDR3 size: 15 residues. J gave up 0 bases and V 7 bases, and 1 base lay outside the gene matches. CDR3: CASTTSGSSYNEQFF. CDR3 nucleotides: TGTGCCAGCACGACTAGCGGGAGCTCCTACAATGAGCAGTTCTTC.

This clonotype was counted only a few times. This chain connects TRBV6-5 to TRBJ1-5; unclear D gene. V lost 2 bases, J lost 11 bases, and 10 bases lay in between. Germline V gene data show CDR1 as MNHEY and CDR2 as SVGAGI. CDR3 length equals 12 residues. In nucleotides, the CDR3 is TGTGCCAGCAGTTACCCCTTTGGGACCCAGCATTTT. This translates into CASSYPFGTQHF.

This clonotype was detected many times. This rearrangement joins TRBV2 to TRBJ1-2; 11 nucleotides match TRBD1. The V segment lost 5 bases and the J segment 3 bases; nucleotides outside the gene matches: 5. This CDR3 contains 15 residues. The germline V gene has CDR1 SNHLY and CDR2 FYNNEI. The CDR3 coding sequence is TGTGCCAGCAGTTGGACAGGGGGCGGTCACTATGGCTACACCTTC. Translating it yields CASSWTGGGHYGYTF.

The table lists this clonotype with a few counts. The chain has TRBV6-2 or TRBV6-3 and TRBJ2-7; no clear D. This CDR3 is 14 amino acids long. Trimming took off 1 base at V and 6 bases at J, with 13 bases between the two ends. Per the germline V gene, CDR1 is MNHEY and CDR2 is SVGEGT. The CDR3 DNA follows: TGTGCCAGCAGTTACTTAACTATGGCGTTCGAGCAGTACTTC. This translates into CASSYLTMAFEQYF.

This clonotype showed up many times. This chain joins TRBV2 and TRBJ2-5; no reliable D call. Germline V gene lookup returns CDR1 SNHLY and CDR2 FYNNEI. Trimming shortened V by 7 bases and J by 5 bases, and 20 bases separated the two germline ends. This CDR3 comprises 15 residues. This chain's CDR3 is CASIHPGPGGETQYF. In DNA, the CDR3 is TGTGCCAGCATTCATCCGGGCCCTGGCGGTGAGACCCAGTACTTC.

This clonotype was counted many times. CDR3 coding DNA: TGTGCCAGCAGCCCTCCGACAGAACTCACAGATACGCAGTATTTT. It yields the protein CASSPPTELTDTQYF. This chain joins TRBV7-2 and TRBJ2-3, with D possibly matching TRBD1 (5 bases). V lost 5 bases and J 2 bases, leaving 14 bases between the germline ends. This CDR3 comprises 15 residues. CDR1 SGHTA and CDR2 FQGNSA come from the germline V gene.

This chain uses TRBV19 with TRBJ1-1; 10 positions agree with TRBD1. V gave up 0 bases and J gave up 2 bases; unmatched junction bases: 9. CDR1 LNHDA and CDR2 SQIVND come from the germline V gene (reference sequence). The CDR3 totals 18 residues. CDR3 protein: CASSIEKTGGYVNTEAFF. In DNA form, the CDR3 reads TGTGCCAGTAGTATAGAAAAGACAGGGGGCTATGTCAACACTGAAGCTTTCTTT.

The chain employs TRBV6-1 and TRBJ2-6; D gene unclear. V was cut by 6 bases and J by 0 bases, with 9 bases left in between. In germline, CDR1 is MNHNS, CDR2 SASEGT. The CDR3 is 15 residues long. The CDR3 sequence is CASRVRSSGANVLTF. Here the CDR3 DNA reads TGTGCCAGCAGGGTCCGAAGCTCTGGGGCCAACGTCCTGACTTTC.

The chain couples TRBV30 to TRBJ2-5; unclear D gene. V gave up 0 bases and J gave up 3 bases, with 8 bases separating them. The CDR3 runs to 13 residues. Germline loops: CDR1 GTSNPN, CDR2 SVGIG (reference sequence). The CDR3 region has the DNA TGTGCCTGGAGTGTACCGAGGAAAGAGACCCAGTACTTC. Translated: CAWSVPRKETQYF.